A single sample is the source of the 20 T cell receptor beta chains below, sequenced in a study of T cell clonotyping in hematopoietic cell transplantation. Here immunoSEQ multiplex PCR was the method, and the copy in TCRdb shows in-frame clones only, minus some. The table includes tens of thousands of clones, about 87% detected once. Sequencing input: peripheral blood mononuclear cells. The receptors shown here come from a woman in her thirties or forties in good health. Some clones in this sample may be carry-over from other donors' samples.

The count of this clone is one. This chain uses TRBV10-3 with TRBJ1-3; a weak D match, TRBD1 (6 bases). This CDR3 comprises 16 residues. Germline V gives CDR1 ENHRY, CDR2 SYGVKD. V gave up 5 bases and J gave up 2 bases, with 16 bases separating them. The CDR3, as DNA: TGTGCCATCAGTCTCGGTCCTCAGGGGACTGGAAACACCATATATTTT. Protein product: CAISLGPQGTGNTIYF.

The V and J genes are TRBV6-4 and TRBJ1-1; D may be TRBD1 (5 bases). CDR3 length: 16 residues. The V and J ends lost 6 bases and 0 bases respectively, with 17 bases between them. Germline V gives CDR1 MRHNA, CDR2 SNTAGT. The CDR3 DNA sequence: TGTGCCAGCAGGGTCGGGGGGTGGGATATGAACACTGAAGCTTTCTTT. It codes for CASRVGGWDMNTEAFF.

This chain joins TRBV2 and TRBJ2-5; the match to TRBD1 covers 9 bases. This CDR3 has 14 amino acids. The ends lost 6 bases at V and 4 bases at J; junction bases unmatched: 6. In germline, CDR1 is SNHLY, CDR2 FYNNEI. Written as DNA, the CDR3 is TGTGCCAGCAGCGCCACAGGGGGCGGAGAGACCCAGTACTTC. The encoded protein is CASSATGGGETQYF.

This chain uses TRBV5-1 with TRBJ1-1, with 7 bases identical to TRBD1. The trim removed 0 bases at V and 1 base at J, leaving 3 bases unmatched. This CDR3 region has 15 residues. CDR1 is SGHRS, CDR2 YFSETQ, per germline. The CDR3 DNA reads TGCGCCAGCAGCTTGGTGTACAGGGGGAACACTGAAGCTTTCTTT. It codes for CASSLVYRGNTEAFF.

The chain couples TRBV11-2 to TRBJ2-7; TRBD1 matches 9 bases. J gave up 4 bases and V 5 bases, and 6 bases lay outside the gene matches. Germline CDR1 SGHAT, CDR2 FQNNGV. The CDR3 has 14 amino acids. The CDR3 bases are TGTGCCAGCAGCAGGGACAGGGCTGGATACGAGCAGTACTTC. Translating gives CASSRDRAGYEQYF.

J is TRBJ1-5 and V is TRBV28; 8 bases are shared with TRBD1. The CDR3 covers 16 residues. Germline V gene data show CDR1 as MDHEN and CDR2 as SYDVKM. The V and J ends lost 7 bases and 3 bases, in that order; junction bases with no gene match: 11. CDR3 in DNA: TGTGCCAGCATCCTTACCGCGGACAGGGCCAATCAGCCCCAGCATTTT. Its protein is CASILTADRANQPQHF.

The chain joins TRBV6-5 to TRBJ1-2; TRBD1 matches at 8 bases. Germline assignment: CDR1 MNHEY and CDR2 SVGAGI. This CDR3 is 15 amino acids long. V was pared by 6 bases and J by 6 bases, with 12 bases of the junction left unmatched. The CDR3, as DNA: TGTGCCAGCAGGTACAGGGGGACTGCGTTCAATGGCTACACCTTC. It translates to CASRYRGTAFNGYTF.

This chain joins TRBV9 and TRBJ1-5; 9 bases align to TRBD1. Per germline, CDR1 SGDLS and CDR2 YYNGEE. V was pared by 0 bases and J by 5 bases, with 0 bases of the junction left unmatched. The CDR3 is 14 residues long. For the CDR3, the DNA is TGTGCCAGCAGCGTAGGGGACAGGGATCAGCCCCAGCATTTT. Amino acid sequence: CASSVGDRDQPQHF.

This CDR3 reads CASSSYNQETQYF. In nucleotides, the CDR3 is TGTGCCAGCAGTTCCTATAACCAAGAGACCCAGTACTTC. V gene TRBV9 combines with J gene TRBJ2-5; D call uncertain. This CDR3 contains 13 residues. The V gene's germline CDR1 is SGDLS and CDR2 YYNGEE. V dropped 5 bases and J dropped 0 bases, with 8 bases sitting between them. The variable domain in full, with the rest retrieved from reference TRBV9 and TRBJ2-5, is DSGVTQTPKHLITATGQRVTLRCSPRSGDLSVYWYQQSLDQGLQFLIQYYNGEERAKGNILERFSAQQFPDLHSELNLSSLELGDSALYFCASSSYNQETQYFGPGTRLLVL.

The chain uses TRBV18 and TRBJ1-1; 7 positions agree with TRBD1. V shed 3 bases and J 2 bases; nucleotides not matched to a gene: 12. The CDR3 runs to 17 residues. Per germline, CDR1 KGHSH and CDR2 LQKENI. The CDR3 DNA is TGTGCCAGCTCACCCCGGGACAGCTCGGTTGAAAACACTGAAGCTTTCTTT. It is translated as CASSPRDSSVENTEAFF. Full variable domain (rest looked up from reference TRBV18 and TRBJ1-1): NAGVMQNPRHLVRRRGQEARLRCSPMKGHSHVYWYRQLPEEGLKFMVYLQKENIIDESGMPKERFSAEFPKEGPSILRIQQVVRGDSAAYFCASSPRDSSVENTEAFFGQGTRLTVV.

This chain uses TRBV5-1 with TRBJ1-1, with 7 bases fitting TRBD1. J lost 5 bases, V lost 4 bases, and 2 bases had no gene match. This CDR3 contains 12 residues. CDR1 and CDR2 (germline): SGHRS, YFSETQ. CDR3 nucleotide sequence: TGCGCCAGCAGCCGGGGACAGACTGAAGCTTTCTTT. Translated: CASSRGQTEAFF.

The chain recombines TRBV15 with TRBJ2-3; no clear D. The CDR3 has 15 amino acids. The germline V gene has CDR1 LNHNV and CDR2 YYDKDF (reference sequence). V was pared by 0 bases and J by 5 bases, with 12 bases between. DNA of the CDR3: TGTGCCACCAGCAGAGACCGCACGGCCGTAGATACGCAGTATTTT. This sequence encodes CATSRDRTAVDTQYF.

The chain joins TRBV9 to TRBJ2-6; 12 nucleotides line up with TRBD1. The CDR3 contains 18 residues. Losses at the gene ends were 4 bases for V and 4 bases for J; bases not matched to a gene: 9. CDR1 SGDLS and CDR2 YYNGEE come from the germline V gene. The CDR3 coding sequence is TGTGCCAGCAGCCCCCGGGACAGGGGGCGGGGGGGGGCCAACGTCCTGACTTTC. It is translated as CASSPRDRGRGGANVLTF.

This chain links TRBV7-3 with TRBJ2-7; possible D gene TRBD2, 6 bases. V dropped 2 bases and J dropped 5 bases, with 13 bases sitting between them. The CDR3 loop spans 14 amino acids. Germline CDR1 SGHTA, CDR2 FQGTGA. Written as DNA, the CDR3 is TGTGCCAGCAGCTTAGGAGGGGACGTCCACGAGCAGTACTTC. Translated, it gives CASSLGGDVHEQYF.

CDR3 bases: TGCGCCAGCTGCTCGGACAGGGGCACAGATACGCAGTATTTT. It encodes CASCSDRGTDTQYF. This sequence joins TRBV5-1 and TRBJ2-3; 8 bases align to TRBD1. Germline-derived CDR1 and CDR2 are SGHRS and YFSETQ. CDR3 length: 14 amino acids. Trimming took 7 bases from V and 1 from J; bases not matched to a gene: 5. The full variable domain, with the rest looked up from reference TRBV5-1 and TRBJ2-3, is KAGVTQTPRYLIKTRGQQVTLSCSPISGHRSVSWYQQTPGQGLQFLFEYFSETQRNKGNFPGRFSGRQFSNSRSEMNVSTLELGDSALYLCASCSDRGTDTQYFGPGTRLTVL.

The J gene is TRBJ1-1, the V gene TRBV7-8; TRBD1 is a possible D gene (6 bases). Deletions cut 5 bases from V and 1 base from J, with 8 bases between. The CDR3 covers 13 residues. From germline, CDR1 is SGHVS and CDR2 FQNEAQ. The CDR3 region has the DNA TGTGCCAGCAGCGAGGACAGGAACACTGAAGCTTTCTTT. Translated, it gives CASSEDRNTEAFF.

This clone was seen just once. The chain recombines TRBV7-2 with TRBJ1-3; D call uncertain. V was clipped by 1 base and J by 1 base, with 5 bases between them. There are 14 residues in the CDR3. The germline CDR1 and CDR2 sequences are SGHTA and FQGNSA. The CDR3: CASSLDFSGNTIYF. CDR3 coding DNA: TGTGCCAGCAGCTTAGACTTTTCTGGAAACACCATATATTTT.

The chain is built from TRBV7-2 and TRBJ2-3, with unresolved D. The CDR3 is made up of 13 amino acids. Germline V gives CDR1 SGHTA, CDR2 FQGNSA. With 5 bases removed from V and 4 bases from J, the gap between germline ends came to 10 bases. The CDR3 sequence: CASSLKSADTQYF. The CDR3 DNA follows: TGTGCCAGCAGCCTCAAATCGGCAGATACGCAGTATTTT.

This rearrangement joins TRBV6-5 to TRBJ1-5; a weak D match, TRBD1 (5 bases). Germline assignment: CDR1 MNHEY and CDR2 SVGAGI. The V end was cut by 5 bases, the J end by 1 base, with 12 bases between. CDR3 size: 15 residues. The CDR3 DNA reads TGTGCCAGCAGTCAGACCTGGGGGAGCAATCAGCCCCAGCATTTT. This sequence encodes CASSQTWGSNQPQHF.

This chain joins TRBV9 and TRBJ1-1; the match to TRBD1 covers 7 bases. Germline V CDR1 and CDR2: SGDLS, YYNGEE. The CDR3 contains 12 residues. With V trimmed by 3 bases and J by 10 bases, 6 bases remained unmatched. DNA for the CDR3: TGTGCCAGCAGCGCCCAACAGGGGAGAGCTTTCTTT. The encoded protein is CASSAQQGRAFF.